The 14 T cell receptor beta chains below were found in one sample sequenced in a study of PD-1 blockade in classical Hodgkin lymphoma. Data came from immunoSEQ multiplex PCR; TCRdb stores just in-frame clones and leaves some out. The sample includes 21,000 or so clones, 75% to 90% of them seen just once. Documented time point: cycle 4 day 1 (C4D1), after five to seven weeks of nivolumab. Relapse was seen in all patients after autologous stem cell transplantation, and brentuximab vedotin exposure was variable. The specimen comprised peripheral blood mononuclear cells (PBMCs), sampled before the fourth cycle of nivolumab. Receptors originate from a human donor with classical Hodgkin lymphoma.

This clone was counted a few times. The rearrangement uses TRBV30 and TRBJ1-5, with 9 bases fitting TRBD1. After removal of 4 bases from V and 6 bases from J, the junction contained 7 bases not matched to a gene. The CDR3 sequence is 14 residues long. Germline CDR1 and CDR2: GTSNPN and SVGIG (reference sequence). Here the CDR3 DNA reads TGTGCCTGGAAACCACAGGGGGCCGGTCAGCCCCAGCATTTT. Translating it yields CAWKPQGAGQPQHF.

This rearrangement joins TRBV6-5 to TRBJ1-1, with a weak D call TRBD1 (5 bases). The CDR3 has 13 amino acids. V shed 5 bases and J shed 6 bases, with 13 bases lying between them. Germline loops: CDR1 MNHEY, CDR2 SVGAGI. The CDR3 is CASSKPRDAEAFF. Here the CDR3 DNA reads TGTGCCAGCAGTAAGCCTCGGGACGCTGAAGCTTTCTTT.

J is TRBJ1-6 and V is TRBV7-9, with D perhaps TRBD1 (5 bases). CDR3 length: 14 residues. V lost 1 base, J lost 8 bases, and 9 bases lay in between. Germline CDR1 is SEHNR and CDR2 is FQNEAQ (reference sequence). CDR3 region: CASSLVRGDSPLHF. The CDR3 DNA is TGTGCCAGCAGCTTAGTAAGGGGAGATTCACCCCTCCACTTT.

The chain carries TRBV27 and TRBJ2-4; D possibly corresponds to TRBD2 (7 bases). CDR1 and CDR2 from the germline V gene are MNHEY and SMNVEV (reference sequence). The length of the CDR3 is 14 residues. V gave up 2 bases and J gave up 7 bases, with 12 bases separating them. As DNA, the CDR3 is TGTGCCAGCAGTTTAGCGGGGGCAGGGAACATTCAGTACTTC. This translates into CASSLAGAGNIQYF.

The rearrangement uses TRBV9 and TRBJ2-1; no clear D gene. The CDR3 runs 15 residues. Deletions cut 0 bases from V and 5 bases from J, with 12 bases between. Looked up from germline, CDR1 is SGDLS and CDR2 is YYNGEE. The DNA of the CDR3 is TGTGCCAGCAGCGTAGGTGGAGCACGGAACAATGAGCAGTTCTTC. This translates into CASSVGGARNNEQFF.

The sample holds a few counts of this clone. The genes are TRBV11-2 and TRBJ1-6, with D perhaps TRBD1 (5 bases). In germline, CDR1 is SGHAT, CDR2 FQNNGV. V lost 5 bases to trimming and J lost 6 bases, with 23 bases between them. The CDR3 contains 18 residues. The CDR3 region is CASSHTAEPGHGNSPLHF. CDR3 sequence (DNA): TGTGCCAGCAGCCACACCGCCGAGCCTGGACACGGTAATTCACCCCTCCACTTT.

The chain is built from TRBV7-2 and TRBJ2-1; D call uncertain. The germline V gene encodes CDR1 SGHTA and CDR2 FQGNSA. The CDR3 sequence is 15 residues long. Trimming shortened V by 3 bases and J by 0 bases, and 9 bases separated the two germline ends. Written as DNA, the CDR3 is TGTGCCAGCAGCTTTGTCCGAAGCTCCTACAATGAGCAGTTCTTC. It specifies CASSFVRSSYNEQFF.

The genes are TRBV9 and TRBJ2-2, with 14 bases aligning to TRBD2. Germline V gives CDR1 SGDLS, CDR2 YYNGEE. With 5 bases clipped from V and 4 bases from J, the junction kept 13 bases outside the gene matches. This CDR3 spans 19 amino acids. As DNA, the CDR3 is TGTGCCAGCAGTGGGACCGGGACTAGCGGGAGAAGGAGCACCGGGGAGCTGTTTTTT. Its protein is CASSGTGTSGRRSTGELFF.

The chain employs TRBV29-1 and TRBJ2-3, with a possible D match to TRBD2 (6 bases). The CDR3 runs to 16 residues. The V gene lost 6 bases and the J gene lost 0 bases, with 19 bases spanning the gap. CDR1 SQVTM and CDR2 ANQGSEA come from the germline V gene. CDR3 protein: CSVRDFLAPSTDTQYF. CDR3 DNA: TGCAGCGTCAGGGATTTTCTAGCGCCTAGCACAGATACGCAGTATTTT.

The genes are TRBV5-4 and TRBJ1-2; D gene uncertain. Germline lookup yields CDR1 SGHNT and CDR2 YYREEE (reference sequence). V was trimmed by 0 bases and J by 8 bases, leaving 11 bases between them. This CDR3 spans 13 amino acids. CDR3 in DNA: TGTGCCAGCAGCTTGGTTGGATTGGGGGGCTACACCTTC. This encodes CASSLVGLGGYTF. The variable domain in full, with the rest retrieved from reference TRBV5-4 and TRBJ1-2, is ETGVTQSPTHLIKTRGQQVTLRCSSQSGHNTVSWYQQALGQGPQFIFQYYREEENGRGNFPPRFSGLQFPNYSSELNVNALELDDSALYLCASSLVGLGGYTFGSGTRLTVV.

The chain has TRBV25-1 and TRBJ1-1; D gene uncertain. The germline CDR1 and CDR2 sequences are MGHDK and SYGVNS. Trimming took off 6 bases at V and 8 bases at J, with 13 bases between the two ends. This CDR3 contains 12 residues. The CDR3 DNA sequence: TGTGCCAGCAGGGGGTCGGGAGACGAAGCTTTCTTT. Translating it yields CASRGSGDEAFF.

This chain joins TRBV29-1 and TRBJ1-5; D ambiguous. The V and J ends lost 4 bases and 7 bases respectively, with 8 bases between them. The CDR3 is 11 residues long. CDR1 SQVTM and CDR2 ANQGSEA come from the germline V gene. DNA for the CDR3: TGCAGCGTTGTAGGGCGGCAGCCCCAGCATTTT. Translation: CSVVGRQPQHF.

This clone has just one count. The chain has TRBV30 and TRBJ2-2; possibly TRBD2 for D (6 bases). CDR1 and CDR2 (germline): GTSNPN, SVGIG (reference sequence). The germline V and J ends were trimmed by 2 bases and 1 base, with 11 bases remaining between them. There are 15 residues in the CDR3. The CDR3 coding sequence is TGTGCCTGGAGTTACCGGGAGATGAACACCGGGGAGCTGTTTTTT. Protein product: CAWSYREMNTGELFF.

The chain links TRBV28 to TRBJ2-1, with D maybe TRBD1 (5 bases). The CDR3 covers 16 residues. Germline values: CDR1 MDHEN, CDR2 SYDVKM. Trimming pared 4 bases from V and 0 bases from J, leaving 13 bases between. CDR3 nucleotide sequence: TGTGCCAGCAGTTCTAAGGACATTCTCTCCTACAATGAGCAGTTCTTC. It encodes CASSSKDILSYNEQFF.